This TCR beta chain was recovered during a study of cytomegalovirus exposure and HLA in healthy donors. The CDR3 contains 16 residues. The V gene's germline CDR1 is SGHRS and CDR2 YFSETQ. V was clipped by 4 bases and J by 2 bases; unmatched bases: 8. To note about this clone: Its matching antigen is unknown.

Whole-study findings and limits: The listing of 150 to 200 TCR beta chains classed them as cytomegalovirus-associated. In vitro checks showed that a few CMV-associated chains really do target CMV antigens. Most TCR sequences were uncommon, yet certain public TCRs appeared in many donors. TCR clusters originating in the first cohort tended to co-occur in the 110 or so validation repertoires, according to a later analysis.

The protocol was immunoSEQ multiplex PCR, while the TCRdb copy is restricted to in-frame clones and leaves out a portion. The sample shows 200,000 to 300,000 clones, around nine tenths of them seen only once. V gene TRBV5-1 combines with J gene TRBJ2-2; TRBD1 aligns across 7 bases. The sequenced sample was PBMCs. This sequence was found in a man between 18 and 35 years old in good health and CMV-seronegative. CDR3 residues: CASSMGDRENTGELFF. The CDR3 DNA reads as TGCGCCAGCAGCATGGGGGACAGAGAAAACACCGGGGAGCTGTTTTTT. The full variable domain, completed using reference TRBV5-1 and TRBJ2-2, is KAGVTQTPRYLIKTRGQQVTLSCSPISGHRSVSWYQQTPGQGLQFLFEYFSETQRNKGNFPGRFSGRQFSNSRSEMNVSTLELGDSALYLCASSMGDRENTGELFFGEGSRLTVL.